The 26 T cell receptor beta chains below all came from one sample that was sequenced in a study of technical replicates of blood from a few donors. Assay used: immunoSEQ multiplex PCR; TCRdb lists only in-frame clones, some missing. This sample has about 79,000 clones, with 94% found just once. Sequencing used T cells isolated from PBMCs. The receptors here all came from a human donor in good health.

This chain joins TRBV15 and TRBJ2-1; possible D gene TRBD2, 5 bases. The germline CDR1 and CDR2 sequences are LNHNV and YYDKDF (reference sequence). The CDR3 spans 14 residues. V lost 3 bases to trimming and J lost 4 bases, with 10 bases between them. CDR3 region: CATSRERAYNEQFF. The CDR3 coding sequence is TGTGCCACCAGCAGGGAGAGGGCATACAATGAGCAGTTCTTC. Full variable domain (missing parts from reference TRBV15 and TRBJ2-1): DAMVIQNPRYQVTQFGKPVTLSCSQTLNHNVMYWYQQKSSQAPKLLFHYYDKDFNNEADTPDNFQSRRPNTSFCFLDIRSPGLGDTAMYLCATSRERAYNEQFFGPGTRLTVL.

This clone was seen once. The V and J genes are TRBV10-3 and TRBJ2-5, with D possibly being TRBD1 (5 bases). CDR1 and CDR2 from the germline V gene are ENHRY and SYGVKD. CDR3 length equals 12 residues. Trimming shortened V by 6 bases and J by 1 base, and 6 bases separated the two germline ends. The CDR3: CAIRGAQETQYF. The CDR3 DNA reads TGTGCCATCAGAGGGGCCCAAGAGACCCAGTACTTC.

The chain carries TRBV2 and TRBJ2-7, with D perhaps TRBD1 (6 bases). V lost 6 bases, J lost 5 bases, and 20 bases lay in between. This CDR3 region has 15 residues. Germline CDR1 and CDR2: SNHLY and FYNNEI. The chain's CDR3 is CASRGRGTRPDEQYF. Here the CDR3 DNA reads TGTGCCAGCAGGGGTAGGGGGACGCGCCCTGACGAGCAGTACTTC.

V usage is TRBV4-1 and J usage is TRBJ1-5; no clear D. There are 12 residues in the CDR3. Germline CDR1 and CDR2: MGHRA and YSYEKL. V shed 1 base and J shed 7 bases, with 5 bases lying between them. CDR3 in amino acids: CASSQVGQPQHF. In nucleotides, the CDR3 is TGCGCCAGCAGCCAAGTCGGGCAGCCCCAGCATTTT.

Written as DNA, the CDR3 is TGTGCCAGCATCCCCCGAGGGAGTTCCTACGAGCAGTACTTC. Encoded protein: CASIPRGSSYEQYF. V is TRBV6-5 and J is TRBJ2-7, with D maybe TRBD2 (5 bases). V was shortened by 7 bases and J by 1 base, with 14 bases between the two germline ends. This CDR3 has 14 residues. Germline CDR1 MNHEY, CDR2 SVGAGI.

This clone was counted a few times. This chain connects TRBV5-1 to TRBJ1-1; D is undetermined. The length of the CDR3 is 15 residues. The germline CDR1 and CDR2 sequences are SGHRS and YFSETQ. V gave up 2 bases and J gave up 2 bases, with 13 bases separating them. The chain's CDR3 is CASSFPGGSNTEAFF. The CDR3 nucleotides read TGCGCCAGCAGCTTCCCAGGAGGGTCTAACACTGAAGCTTTCTTT.

The gene calls are TRBV12-5 and TRBJ2-1; D remains unclear. Per the germline V gene, CDR1 is LGHNT and CDR2 is FRNRAP. Trimming took 7 bases from V and 9 from J, leaving 16 bases between them. The CDR3 length is 13 residues. The CDR3 DNA is TGTGCTAGTGAGTTCAGAGGCCGTAGTGAGCAGTTCTTC. Its translation is CASEFRGRSEQFF. Full variable domain (remainder filled in from reference TRBV12-5 and TRBJ2-1): DARVTQTPRHKVTEMGQEVTMRCQPILGHNTVFWYRQTMMQGLELLAYFRNRAPLDDSGMPKDRFSAEMPDATLATLKIQPSEPRDSAVYFCASEFRGRSEQFFGPGTRLTVL.

The rearrangement uses TRBV2 and TRBJ2-1; 8 positions agree with TRBD2. The CDR3 contains 19 residues. V lost 3 bases, J lost 0 bases, and 13 bases stayed unmatched. Germline CDR1 is SNHLY and CDR2 is FYNNEI. The CDR3 reads CASSERRTSQISSYNEQFF. CDR3 DNA: TGTGCCAGCAGTGAGCGAAGGACTAGCCAAATCAGCTCCTACAATGAGCAGTTCTTC. Full variable domain (missing parts from reference TRBV2 and TRBJ2-1): EPEVTQTPSHQVTQMGQEVILRCVPISNHLYFYWYRQILGQKVEFLVSFYNNEISEKSEIFDDQFSVERPDGSNFTLKIRSTKLEDSAMYFCASSERRTSQISSYNEQFFGPGTRLTVL.

The gene calls are TRBV19 and TRBJ2-7; 12 bases are a match to TRBD2. This CDR3 is 16 amino acids long. After removal of 3 bases from V and 4 bases from J, the junction contained 7 bases not matched to a gene. CDR1 and CDR2 (germline): LNHDA, SQIVND (reference sequence). This CDR3 is CASSIRASGGVYEQYF. In DNA, the CDR3 is TGTGCCAGTAGTATCAGGGCTAGCGGGGGGGTTTACGAGCAGTACTTC.

Here the CDR3 DNA reads TGTGCCAGCATCCGTGGCGGGGGGGCCGTTGATGAGCAGTTCTTC. Amino acid sequence: CASIRGGGAVDEQFF. The V call is TRBV5-4, the J call TRBJ2-1; TRBD2 agrees at 9 bases. Germline values: CDR1 SGHNT, CDR2 YYREEE (reference sequence). Trimming took 6 bases from V and 8 from J; bases not matched to a gene: 12. The CDR3 extends over 15 amino acids.

This chain uses TRBV7-9 with TRBJ1-2, with unresolved D. Trimming took off 4 bases at V and 6 bases at J, with 18 bases between the two ends. Germline lookup yields CDR1 SEHNR and CDR2 FQNEAQ (reference sequence). This CDR3 contains 15 residues. This CDR3 reads CASSYPGPEMHGYTF. For the CDR3, the DNA is TGTGCCAGCAGCTATCCGGGTCCGGAAATGCATGGCTACACCTTC.

The V call is TRBV2, the J call TRBJ2-5; TRBD2 matches 7 bases. Germline V gives CDR1 SNHLY, CDR2 FYNNEI. V shed 3 bases, J shed 4 bases, and the junction held 8 bases outside the gene matches. The CDR3 runs to 15 residues. The CDR3 DNA follows: TGTGCCAGCAGTGATGTACTGGGGAGGGGAGAGACCCAGTACTTC. Translating it yields CASSDVLGRGETQYF.

The CDR3 DNA reads as TGTGCCAGCAGCTTCGGGGTAGGGAACACTGAAGCTTTCTTT. This sequence encodes CASSFGVGNTEAFF. The chain couples TRBV5-6 to TRBJ1-1, with unresolved D. Deletions cut 2 bases from V and 1 base from J, with 9 bases between. The germline V gene encodes CDR1 SGHDT and CDR2 YYEEEE. The CDR3 is made up of 14 amino acids.

V gene TRBV19 combines with J gene TRBJ1-5; 7 positions agree with TRBD1. CDR3 size: 17 residues. CDR1 is LNHDA, CDR2 SQIVND, per germline (reference sequence). J was trimmed by 5 bases and V by 0 bases; bases with no gene match: 10. This CDR3 reads CASSIDRSWDSHQPQHF. CDR3 nucleotide sequence: TGTGCCAGTAGTATAGATCGGTCGTGGGACAGTCATCAGCCCCAGCATTTT.

CDR3 residues: CASSILLAGVGNEQFF. As DNA, the CDR3 is TGTGCCAGCAGCATATTACTAGCGGGAGTAGGTAATGAGCAGTTCTTC. The rearrangement links TRBV7-9 to TRBJ2-1, with 11 bases identical to TRBD2. Germline values: CDR1 SEHNR, CDR2 FQNEAQ (reference sequence). The J segment lost 7 bases and the V segment lost 5 bases, leaving 10 bases of the junction unmatched. The CDR3 loop spans 16 amino acids.

V usage is TRBV19 and J usage is TRBJ1-4, with TRBD1 as a possible D gene (6 bases). The CDR3 extends over 20 amino acids. Germline assignment: CDR1 LNHDA and CDR2 SQIVND (reference sequence). Trimming left V 4 bases short and J 4 bases short, with 28 bases between. CDR3 loop: CASSRHLGQLSYRVNEKLFF. CDR3 in DNA: TGTGCCAGTAGTAGGCACCTAGGACAGTTATCTTATCGGGTTAATGAAAAACTGTTTTTT.

The V gene is TRBV19, the J gene TRBJ1-5, with a weak D call TRBD1 (5 bases). CDR3 length: 13 residues. The germline V and J ends were trimmed by 3 bases and 6 bases, with 9 bases remaining between them. Germline V CDR1 and CDR2: LNHDA, SQIVND (reference sequence). In nucleotides, the CDR3 is TGTGCCAGTAGTATCCGGGGGAGTCAGCCCCAGCATTTT. It codes for CASSIRGSQPQHF.

The rearrangement joins TRBV11-2 to TRBJ2-7, with 7 nucleotides matching TRBD2. The CDR3 extends over 14 amino acids. V lost 1 base to trimming and J lost 9 bases; unmatched junction nucleotides: 9. Germline V gene sequence: CDR1 SGHAT, CDR2 FQNNGV. The CDR3 nucleotides are TGTGCCAGCAGCTTAGGGGGGGGGAGCTTTGGGCAGTACTTC. This codes for CASSLGGGSFGQYF.

The chain combines TRBV6-5 with TRBJ2-3; tentatively, D is TRBD1 (5 bases). Germline V gene lookup returns CDR1 MNHEY and CDR2 SVGAGI. Trimming took 2 bases from V and 3 from J, leaving 12 bases between them. The CDR3 runs 15 residues. CDR3 nucleotide sequence: TGTGCCAGCAGTTACCAAGCCGCAGGGACAGATACGCAGTATTTT. Its translation: CASSYQAAGTDTQYF.

The chain combines TRBV30 with TRBJ2-7, with D perhaps TRBD1 (6 bases). The germline V gene encodes CDR1 GTSNPN and CDR2 SVGIG (reference sequence). CDR3 length equals 14 residues. The V gene lost 4 bases and the J gene lost 2 bases, with 15 bases spanning the gap. The DNA of the CDR3 is TGTGCCTGGACCTTTAACAGGGTCCCCTACGAGCAGTACTTC. It translates to CAWTFNRVPYEQYF.

The chain employs TRBV11-3 and TRBJ1-2; D is possibly TRBD1 (5 bases). The V end lost 2 bases, the J end lost 6 bases, and 10 bases lay between the germline ends. Germline CDR1 is SGHNT and CDR2 is YENEEA. The CDR3 runs to 13 residues. In DNA, the CDR3 is TGTGCCAGCAGCTTAAGGGGCGAAGATGGCTACACCTTC. Translation gives CASSLRGEDGYTF.

The chain couples TRBV28 to TRBJ1-5, with a weak D call TRBD1 (6 bases). The V end lost 1 base, the J end lost 0 bases, and 10 bases lay between the germline ends. The V gene's germline CDR1 is MDHEN and CDR2 SYDVKM. CDR3 size: 16 residues. The CDR3 protein is CASSLYETGSNQPQHF. The CDR3 DNA is TGTGCCAGCAGTTTATATGAGACAGGTAGCAATCAGCCCCAGCATTTT. Based on the CDR3 plus reference TRBV28 and TRBJ1-5, the full variable domain is DVKVTQSSRYLVKRTGEKVFLECVQDMDHENMFWYRQDPGLGLRLIYFSYDVKMKEKGDIPEGYSVSREKKERFSLILESASTNQTSMYLCASSLYETGSNQPQHFGDGTRLSIL.

The rearrangement links TRBV4-1 to TRBJ2-5; 12 bases align to TRBD2. CDR3 size: 19 residues. V shed 5 bases and J 1 base; nucleotides not matched to a gene: 14. CDR1 is MGHRA, CDR2 YSYEKL, per germline. Here the CDR3 reads CASSFRLAGVGALQETQYF. The CDR3 DNA follows: TGCGCCAGCAGCTTCAGACTAGCGGGAGTGGGGGCTCTCCAAGAGACCCAGTACTTC.

The V and J genes are TRBV7-9 and TRBJ2-5, with D tentatively TRBD2 (6 bases). The ends were cut back, 8 bases at V and 2 bases at J, with 18 bases in the middle. CDR1 is SEHNR and CDR2 is FQNEAQ in the germline V gene (reference sequence). The CDR3 length is 15 residues. Written as DNA, the CDR3 is TGTGCCAGCCGAGGGCTCTCTAGCGCGCAAGAGACCCAGTACTTC. Protein product: CASRGLSSAQETQYF.

The V gene is TRBV7-3, the J gene TRBJ2-7, with TRBD1 matching 8 bases. Per germline, CDR1 SGHTA and CDR2 FQGTGA. J was trimmed by 0 bases and V by 6 bases; bases with no gene match: 10. The CDR3 sequence is 16 residues long. The CDR3: CASRSSDRGPSYEQYF. The CDR3, as DNA: TGTGCCAGCAGATCTAGCGACAGGGGCCCCTCCTACGAGCAGTACTTC.

The rearrangement uses TRBV10-1 and TRBJ2-3; TRBD1 might be the D (5 bases). CDR3 length equals 16 residues. V lost 6 bases, J lost 5 bases, and 21 bases lay in between. Germline assignment: CDR1 WNHNN and CDR2 SYGVQD (reference sequence). The CDR3, as DNA: TGCGCCAGCAGCCGAACGACAGTTACCTTCATAGATACGCAGTATTTT. Its translation: CASSRTTVTFIDTQYF.